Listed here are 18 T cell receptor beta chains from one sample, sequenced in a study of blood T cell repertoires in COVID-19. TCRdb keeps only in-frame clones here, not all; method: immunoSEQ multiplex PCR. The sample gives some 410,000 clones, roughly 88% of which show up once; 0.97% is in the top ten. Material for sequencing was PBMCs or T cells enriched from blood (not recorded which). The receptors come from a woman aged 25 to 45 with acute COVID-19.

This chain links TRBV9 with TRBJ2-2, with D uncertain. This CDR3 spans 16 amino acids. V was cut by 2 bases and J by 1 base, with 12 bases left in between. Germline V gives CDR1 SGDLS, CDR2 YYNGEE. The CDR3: CASSVSVRLNTGELFF. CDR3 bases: TGTGCCAGCAGCGTCTCCGTCAGATTGAACACCGGGGAGCTGTTTTTT.

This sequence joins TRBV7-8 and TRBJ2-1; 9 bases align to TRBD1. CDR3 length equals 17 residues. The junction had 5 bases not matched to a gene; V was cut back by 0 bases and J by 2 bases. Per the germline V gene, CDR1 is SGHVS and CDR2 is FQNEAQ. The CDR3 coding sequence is TGTGCCAGCAGCTTAGCGGAGAGACAGGGGGCCTACAATGAGCAGTTCTTC. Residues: CASSLAERQGAYNEQFF.

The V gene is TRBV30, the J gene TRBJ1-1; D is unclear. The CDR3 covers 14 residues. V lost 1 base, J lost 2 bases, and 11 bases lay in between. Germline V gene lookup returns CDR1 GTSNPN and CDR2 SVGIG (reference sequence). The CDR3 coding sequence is TGTGCCTGGAGTGACGGCAGGACTAACACTGAAGCTTTCTTT. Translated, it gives CAWSDGRTNTEAFF.

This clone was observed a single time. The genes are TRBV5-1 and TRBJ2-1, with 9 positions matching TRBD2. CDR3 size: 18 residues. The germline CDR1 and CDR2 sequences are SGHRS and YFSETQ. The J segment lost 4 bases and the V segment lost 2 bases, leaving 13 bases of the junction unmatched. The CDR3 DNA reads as TGCGCCAGCAGCTTCGAGGTAGCGGGGGCTCCGGGTTACAATGAGCAGTTCTTC. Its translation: CASSFEVAGAPGYNEQFF.

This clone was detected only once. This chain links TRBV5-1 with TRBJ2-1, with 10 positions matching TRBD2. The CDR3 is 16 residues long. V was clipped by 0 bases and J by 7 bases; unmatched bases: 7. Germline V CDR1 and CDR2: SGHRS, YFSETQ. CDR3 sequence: CASSLAPAGGPNEQFF. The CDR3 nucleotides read TGCGCCAGCAGCTTGGCCCCAGCGGGGGGGCCTAATGAGCAGTTCTTC.

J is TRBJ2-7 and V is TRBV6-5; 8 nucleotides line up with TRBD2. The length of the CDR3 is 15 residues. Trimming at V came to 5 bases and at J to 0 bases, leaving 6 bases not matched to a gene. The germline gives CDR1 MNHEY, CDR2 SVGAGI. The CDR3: CASSRSGVSSYEQYF. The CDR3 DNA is TGTGCCAGCAGTCGTAGCGGGGTCAGCTCCTACGAGCAGTACTTC.

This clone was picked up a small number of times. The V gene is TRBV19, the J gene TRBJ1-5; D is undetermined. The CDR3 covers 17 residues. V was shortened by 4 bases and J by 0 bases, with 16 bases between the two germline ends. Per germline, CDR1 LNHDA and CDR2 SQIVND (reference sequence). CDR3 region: CASSSPAGKNSNQPQHF. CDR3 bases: TGTGCCAGTAGTAGCCCAGCGGGGAAGAATAGCAATCAGCCCCAGCATTTT.

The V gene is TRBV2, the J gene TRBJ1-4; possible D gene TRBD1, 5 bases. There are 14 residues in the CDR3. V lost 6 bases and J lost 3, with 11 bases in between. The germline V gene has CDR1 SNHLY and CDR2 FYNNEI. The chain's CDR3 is CASRAGRANEKLFF. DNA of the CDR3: TGTGCCAGCAGGGCAGGGAGGGCTAATGAAAAACTGTTTTTT.

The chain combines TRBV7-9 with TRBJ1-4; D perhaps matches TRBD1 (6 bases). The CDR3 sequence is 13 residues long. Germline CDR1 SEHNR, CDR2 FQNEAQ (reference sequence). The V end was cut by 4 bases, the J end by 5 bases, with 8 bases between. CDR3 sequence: CASSSGQNEKLFF. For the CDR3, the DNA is TGTGCCAGCAGCTCCGGACAGAATGAAAAACTGTTTTTT.

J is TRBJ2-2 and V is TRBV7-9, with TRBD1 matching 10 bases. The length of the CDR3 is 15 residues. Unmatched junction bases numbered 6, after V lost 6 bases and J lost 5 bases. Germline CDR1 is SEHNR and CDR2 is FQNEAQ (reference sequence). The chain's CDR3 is CASSTDRGPTGELFF. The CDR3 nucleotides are TGTGCCAGCAGTACCGACAGGGGGCCGACCGGGGAGCTGTTTTTT.

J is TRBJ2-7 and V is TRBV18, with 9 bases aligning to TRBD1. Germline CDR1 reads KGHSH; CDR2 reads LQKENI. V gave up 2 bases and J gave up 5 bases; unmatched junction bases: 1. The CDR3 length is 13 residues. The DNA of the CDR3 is TGTGCCAGCTCACCAGGGACAGGGAACGAGCAGTACTTC. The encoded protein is CASSPGTGNEQYF.

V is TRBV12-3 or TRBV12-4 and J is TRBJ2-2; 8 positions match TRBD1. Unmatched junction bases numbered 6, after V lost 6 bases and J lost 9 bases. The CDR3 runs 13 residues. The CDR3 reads CASSPAGGRELFF. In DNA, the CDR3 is TGTGCCAGCAGCCCAGCAGGGGGCCGGGAGCTGTTTTTT.

The DNA for the CDR3 is TGTGCCAGCTCACCACGGACAGAAAGTAATGAAAAACTGTTTTTT. Residues: CASSPRTESNEKLFF. The rearrangement joins TRBV18 to TRBJ1-4; D might be TRBD1 (6 bases). Germline loops: CDR1 KGHSH, CDR2 LQKENI. V was pared by 1 base and J by 4 bases, with 10 bases between. The CDR3 has 15 amino acids.

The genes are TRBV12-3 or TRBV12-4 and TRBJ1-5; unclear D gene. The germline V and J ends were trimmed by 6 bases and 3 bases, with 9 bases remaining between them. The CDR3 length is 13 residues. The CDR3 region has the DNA TGTGCCAGCAGCCTGACTCCCAATCAGCCCCAGCATTTT. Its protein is CASSLTPNQPQHF.

CDR3 loop: CASSPGQGPNEKLFF. CDR3 bases: TGTGCCAGCAGCCCGGGACAGGGACCTAATGAAAAACTGTTTTTT. The rearrangement joins TRBV6-5 to TRBJ1-4; 9 nucleotides agree with TRBD1. Germline CDR1 reads MNHEY; CDR2 reads SVGAGI. Germline trimming cut 6 bases from V and 3 bases from J; bases unmatched to any gene: 5. The CDR3 length is 15 residues.

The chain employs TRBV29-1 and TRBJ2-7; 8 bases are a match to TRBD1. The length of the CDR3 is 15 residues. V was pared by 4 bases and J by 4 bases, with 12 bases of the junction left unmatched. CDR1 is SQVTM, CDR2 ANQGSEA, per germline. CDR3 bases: TGCAGCGTTGGGCGCACAGGGGGGAACCCGTACGAGCAGTACTTC. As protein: CSVGRTGGNPYEQYF.

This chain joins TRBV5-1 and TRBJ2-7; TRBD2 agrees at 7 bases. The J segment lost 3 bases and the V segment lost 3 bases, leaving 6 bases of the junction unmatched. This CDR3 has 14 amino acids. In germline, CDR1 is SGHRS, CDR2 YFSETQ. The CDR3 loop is CASSSSGTIYEQYF. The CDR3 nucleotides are TGCGCCAGCAGCTCGTCCGGGACTATCTACGAGCAGTACTTC.

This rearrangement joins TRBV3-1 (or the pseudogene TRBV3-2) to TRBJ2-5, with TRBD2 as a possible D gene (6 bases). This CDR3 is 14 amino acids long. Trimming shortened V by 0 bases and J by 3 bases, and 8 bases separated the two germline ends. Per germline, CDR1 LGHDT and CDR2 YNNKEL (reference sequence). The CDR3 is CASSQDRREETQYF. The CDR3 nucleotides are TGTGCCAGCAGCCAAGATCGGAGGGAAGAGACCCAGTACTTC.